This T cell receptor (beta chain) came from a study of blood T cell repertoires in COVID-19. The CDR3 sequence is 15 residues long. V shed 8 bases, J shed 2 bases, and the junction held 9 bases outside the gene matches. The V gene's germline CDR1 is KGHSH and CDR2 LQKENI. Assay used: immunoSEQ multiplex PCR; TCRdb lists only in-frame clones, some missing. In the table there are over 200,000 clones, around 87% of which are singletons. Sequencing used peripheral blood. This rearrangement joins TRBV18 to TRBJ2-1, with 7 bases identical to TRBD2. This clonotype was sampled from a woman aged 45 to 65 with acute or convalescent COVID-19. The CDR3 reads CASGRLAGTYNEQFF. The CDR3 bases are TGTGCCAGCGGACGACTAGCCGGAACCTACAATGAGCAGTTCTTC.